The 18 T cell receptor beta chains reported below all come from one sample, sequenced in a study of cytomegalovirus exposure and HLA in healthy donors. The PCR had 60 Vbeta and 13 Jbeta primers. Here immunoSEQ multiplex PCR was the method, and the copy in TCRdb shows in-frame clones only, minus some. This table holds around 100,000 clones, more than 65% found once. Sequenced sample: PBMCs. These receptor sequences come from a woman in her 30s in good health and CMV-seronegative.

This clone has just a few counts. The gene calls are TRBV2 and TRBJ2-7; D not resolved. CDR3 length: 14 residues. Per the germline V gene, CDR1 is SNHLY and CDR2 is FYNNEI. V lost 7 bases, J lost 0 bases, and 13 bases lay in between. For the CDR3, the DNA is TGTGCCAGCATGCGGCGGTTCAACTCCTACGAGCAGTACTTC. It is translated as CASMRRFNSYEQYF.

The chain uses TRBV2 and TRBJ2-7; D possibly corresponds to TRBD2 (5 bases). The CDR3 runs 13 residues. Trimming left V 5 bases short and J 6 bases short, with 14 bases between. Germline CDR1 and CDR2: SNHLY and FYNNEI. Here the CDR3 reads CASSRTFPPEQYF. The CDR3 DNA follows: TGTGCCAGCAGTCGGACTTTCCCTCCCGAGCAGTACTTC. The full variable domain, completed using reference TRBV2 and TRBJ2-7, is EPEVTQTPSHQVTQMGQEVILRCVPISNHLYFYWYRQILGQKVEFLVSFYNNEISEKSEIFDDQFSVERPDGSNFTLKIRSTKLEDSAMYFCASSRTFPPEQYFGPGTRLTVT.

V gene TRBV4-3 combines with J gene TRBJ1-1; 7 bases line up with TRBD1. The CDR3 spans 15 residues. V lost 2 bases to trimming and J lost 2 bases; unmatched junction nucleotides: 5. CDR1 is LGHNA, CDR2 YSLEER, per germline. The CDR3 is CASSQLNRGNTEAFF. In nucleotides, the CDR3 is TGCGCCAGCAGCCAATTAAACAGGGGAAACACTGAAGCTTTCTTT.

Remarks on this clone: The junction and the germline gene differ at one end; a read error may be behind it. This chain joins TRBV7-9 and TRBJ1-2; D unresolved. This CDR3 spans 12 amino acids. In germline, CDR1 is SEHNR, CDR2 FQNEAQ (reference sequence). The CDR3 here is CSSSLSASGYTF. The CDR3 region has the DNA TGTTCCAGCAGCTTAAGTGCGAGTGGCTACACCTTC. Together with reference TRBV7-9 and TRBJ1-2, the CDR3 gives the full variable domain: DTGVSQNPRHKITKRGQNVTFRCDPISEHNRLYWYRQTLGQGPEFLTYFQNEAQLEKSRLLSDRFSAERPKGSFSTLEIQRTEQGDSAMYLCSSSLSASGYTFGSGTRLTVV.

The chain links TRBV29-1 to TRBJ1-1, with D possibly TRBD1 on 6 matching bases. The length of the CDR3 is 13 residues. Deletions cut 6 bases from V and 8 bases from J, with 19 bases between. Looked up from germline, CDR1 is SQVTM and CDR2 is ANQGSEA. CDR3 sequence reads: CSVVLQGIEEAFF. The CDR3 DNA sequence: TGCAGCGTAGTTCTTCAGGGGATTGAGGAAGCTTTCTTT.

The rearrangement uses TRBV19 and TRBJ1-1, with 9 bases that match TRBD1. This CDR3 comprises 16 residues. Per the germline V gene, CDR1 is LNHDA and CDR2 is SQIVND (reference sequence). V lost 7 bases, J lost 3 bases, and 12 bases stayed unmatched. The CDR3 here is CASIEPGQGVYTEAFF. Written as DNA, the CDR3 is TGTGCCAGTATTGAGCCGGGACAGGGTGTATACACTGAAGCTTTCTTT. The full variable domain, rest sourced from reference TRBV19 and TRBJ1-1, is DGGITQSPKYLFRKEGQNVTLSCEQNLNHDAMYWYRQDPGQGLRLIYYSQIVNDFQKGDIAEGYSVSREKKESFPLTVTSAQKNPTAFYLCASIEPGQGVYTEAFFGQGTRLTVV.

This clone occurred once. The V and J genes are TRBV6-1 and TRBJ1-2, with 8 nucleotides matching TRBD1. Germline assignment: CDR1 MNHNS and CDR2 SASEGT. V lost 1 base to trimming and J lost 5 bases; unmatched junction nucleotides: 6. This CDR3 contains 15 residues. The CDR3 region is CASSEVAGGRYGYTF. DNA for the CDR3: TGTGCCAGCAGTGAAGTGGCAGGGGGCCGTTATGGCTACACCTTC.

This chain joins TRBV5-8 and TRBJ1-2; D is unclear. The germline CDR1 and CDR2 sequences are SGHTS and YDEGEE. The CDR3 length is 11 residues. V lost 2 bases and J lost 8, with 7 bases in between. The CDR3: CASSFEEGYTF. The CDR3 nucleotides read TGTGCCAGCAGCTTTGAAGAGGGCTACACCTTC.

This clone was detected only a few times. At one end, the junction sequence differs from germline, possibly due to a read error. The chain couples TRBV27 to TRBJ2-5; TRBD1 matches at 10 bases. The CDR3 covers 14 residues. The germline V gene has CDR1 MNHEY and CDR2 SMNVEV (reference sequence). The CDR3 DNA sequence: TGTGCCAGCAGTTTGCGACAGGGGGCGGCCCGTGAAAACTTC. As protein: CASSLRQGAARENF.

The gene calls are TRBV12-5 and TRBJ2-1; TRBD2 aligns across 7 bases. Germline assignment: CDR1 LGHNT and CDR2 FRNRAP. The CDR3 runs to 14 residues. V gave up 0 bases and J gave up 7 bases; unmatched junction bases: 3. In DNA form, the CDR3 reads TGTGCTAGTGGTTTGGTAGTGCGGGGGAATGAGCAGTTCTTC. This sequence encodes CASGLVVRGNEQFF.

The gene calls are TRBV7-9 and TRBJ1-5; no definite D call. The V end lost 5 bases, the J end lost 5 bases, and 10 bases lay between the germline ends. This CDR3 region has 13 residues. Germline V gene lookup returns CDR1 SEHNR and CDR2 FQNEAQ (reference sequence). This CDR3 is CASSRTGDQPQHF. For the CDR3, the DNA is TGTGCCAGCAGCCGAACGGGAGATCAGCCCCAGCATTTT.

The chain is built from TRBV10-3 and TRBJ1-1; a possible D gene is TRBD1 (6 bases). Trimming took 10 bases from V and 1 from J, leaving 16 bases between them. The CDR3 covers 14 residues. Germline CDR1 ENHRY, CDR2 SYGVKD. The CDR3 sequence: CATAEGEPNTEAFF. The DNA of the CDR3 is TGTGCCACCGCCGAGGGGGAGCCGAACACTGAAGCTTTCTTT.

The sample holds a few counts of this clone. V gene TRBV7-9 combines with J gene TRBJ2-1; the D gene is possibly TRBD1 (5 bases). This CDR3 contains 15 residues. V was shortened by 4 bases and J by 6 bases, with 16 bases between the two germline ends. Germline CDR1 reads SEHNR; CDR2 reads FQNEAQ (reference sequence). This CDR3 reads CASSYPGGASNEQFF. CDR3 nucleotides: TGTGCCAGCAGCTACCCCGGTGGGGCGTCCAATGAGCAGTTCTTC.

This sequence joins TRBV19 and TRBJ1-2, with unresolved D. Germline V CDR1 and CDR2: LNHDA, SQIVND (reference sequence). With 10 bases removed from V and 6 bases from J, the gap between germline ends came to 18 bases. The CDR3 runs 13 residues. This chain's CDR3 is CATRWEETDGYTF. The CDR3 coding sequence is TGTGCCACCCGTTGGGAGGAGACGGATGGCTACACCTTC.

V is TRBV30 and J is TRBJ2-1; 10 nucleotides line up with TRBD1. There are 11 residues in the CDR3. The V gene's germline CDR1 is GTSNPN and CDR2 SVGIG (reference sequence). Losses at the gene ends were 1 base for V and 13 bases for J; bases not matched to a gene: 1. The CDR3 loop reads CAWSGDRGQFF. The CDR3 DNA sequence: TGTGCCTGGAGTGGGGACAGGGGCCAGTTCTTC.

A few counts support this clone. Here the CDR3 reads CATCTGGEGTEAFF. In nucleotides, the CDR3 is TGTGCCACTTGCACAGGGGGGGAGGGCACTGAAGCTTTCTTT. The chain employs TRBV6-5 and TRBJ1-1; TRBD1 aligns across 8 bases. Trimming took 10 bases from V and 4 from J; bases not matched to a gene: 11. Germline CDR1 is MNHEY and CDR2 is SVGAGI. The CDR3 is made up of 14 amino acids.

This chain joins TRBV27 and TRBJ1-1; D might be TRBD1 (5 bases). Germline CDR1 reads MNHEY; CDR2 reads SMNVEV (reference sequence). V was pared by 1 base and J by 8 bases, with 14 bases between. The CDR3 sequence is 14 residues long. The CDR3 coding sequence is TGTGCCAGCAGTTTATTGACTCGGGCAGGGGAAGCTTTCTTT. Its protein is CASSLLTRAGEAFF.

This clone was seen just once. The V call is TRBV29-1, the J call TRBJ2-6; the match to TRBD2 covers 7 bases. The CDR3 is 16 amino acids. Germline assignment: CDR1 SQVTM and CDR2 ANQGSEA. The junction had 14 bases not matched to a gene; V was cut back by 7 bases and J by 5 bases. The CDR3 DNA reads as TGCAGCGCCGGACTAGTTACCTCAGGCCGGGCCAACGTCCTGACTTTC. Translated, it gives CSAGLVTSGRANVLTF.